This record looks at one T cell receptor beta chain sequence and its context. Its antigen is unknown. Deletions cut 1 base from V and 4 bases from J, with 9 bases between. Germline assignment: CDR1 SGHTA and CDR2 FQGNSA. The CDR3 has 14 amino acids. This sample was taken from a study of vaccination and CD4 T cells after COVID-19. In the study overall: Four females and six males made up the convalescents, two of whom were Hispanic. Stimuli were overlapping spike peptide pools of SARS-CoV-2 and three common cold coronaviruses (HCoV-NL63, HCoV-OC43, HCoV-229E).

Cultured CD4+ T cell DNA underwent sequencing with the Oncomine TCR Beta short-read assay. TCRdb reprocessed the PCR reads via MiXCR and lists one record per CDR3 protein. Of approximately 20,000 distinct CDR3 sequences listed, more than 55% are singletons. As to treatment: roughly ten-day PBMC culture with coronavirus spike peptide pools or control peptides (ViraFEST assay). Cells were cultured for less than eleven days, and then CD4+ T cells were isolated by negative selection. The receptor's source is a human donor who had recovered from COVID-19. The material sequenced was CD4+ T cells from blood, cultured in vitro. V is TRBV7-2 and J is TRBJ2-3; D may be TRBD1 (5 bases). Written as DNA, the CDR3 is TGTGCCAGCAGCTTAGGTCTGGGGCCAGATACGCAGTATTTT. It is translated as CASSLGLGPDTQYF.